This T cell receptor (beta chain) emerged from a study of monozygotic twins with inflammatory bowel disease. Findings and caveats of the study: People with IBD had fewer clonotypes in common with others than healthy twins did, especially with disease activity. Limited statistical power may explain no repertoire similarity difference between concordant and discordant twins.

Each sample had eight separate cDNA synthesis reactions. Following a re-call of the 5' RACE reads, TCRdb has one entry per CDR3 protein and lacks DNA. Found here are 150,000 to 200,000 distinct CDR3 sequences; the top ten clones hold 7.4%. The germline V gene encodes CDR1 SGHRS and CDR2 YFSETQ. The CDR3 runs 14 residues. Comments on this clonotype: The antigen is unknown.

The receptor's source is a human donor with ulcerative colitis or Crohn's disease, or a healthy co-twin of an affected twin (not recorded which). Material: blood. The chain combines TRBV5-1 with TRBJ1-6. Here the CDR3 reads CASSFSFMGSPLHF.